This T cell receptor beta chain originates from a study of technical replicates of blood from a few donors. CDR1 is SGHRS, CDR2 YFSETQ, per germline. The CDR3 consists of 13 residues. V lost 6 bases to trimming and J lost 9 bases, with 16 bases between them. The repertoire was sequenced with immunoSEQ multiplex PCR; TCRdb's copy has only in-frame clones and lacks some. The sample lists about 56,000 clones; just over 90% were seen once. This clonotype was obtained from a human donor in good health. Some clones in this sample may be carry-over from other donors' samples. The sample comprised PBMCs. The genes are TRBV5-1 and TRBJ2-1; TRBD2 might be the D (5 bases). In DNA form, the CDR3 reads TGCGCCAGCAAATCTAGCTATCGGGGTGAGCAGTTCTTC. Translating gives CASKSSYRGEQFF.